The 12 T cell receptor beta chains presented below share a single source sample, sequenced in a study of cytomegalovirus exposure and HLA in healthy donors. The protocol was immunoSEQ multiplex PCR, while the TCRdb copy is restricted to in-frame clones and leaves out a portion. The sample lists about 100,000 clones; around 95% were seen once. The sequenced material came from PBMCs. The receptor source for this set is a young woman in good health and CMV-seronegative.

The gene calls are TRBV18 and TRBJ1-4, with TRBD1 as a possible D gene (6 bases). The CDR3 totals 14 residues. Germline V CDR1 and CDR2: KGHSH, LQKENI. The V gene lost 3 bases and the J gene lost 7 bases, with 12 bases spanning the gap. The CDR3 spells CASSPLGQSEKLFF. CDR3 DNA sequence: TGTGCCAGCTCACCGTTGGGACAAAGTGAAAAACTGTTTTTT.

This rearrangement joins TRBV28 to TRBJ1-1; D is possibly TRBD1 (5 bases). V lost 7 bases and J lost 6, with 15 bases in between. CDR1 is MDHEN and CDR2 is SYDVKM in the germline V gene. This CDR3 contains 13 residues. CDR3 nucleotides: TGTGCCAGCATCGGCCCTTGGGGGGCTGAAGCTTTCTTT. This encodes CASIGPWGAEAFF.

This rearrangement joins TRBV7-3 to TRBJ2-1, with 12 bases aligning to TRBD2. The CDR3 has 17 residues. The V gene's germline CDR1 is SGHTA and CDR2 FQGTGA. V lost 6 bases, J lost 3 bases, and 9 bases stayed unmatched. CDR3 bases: TGTGCCAGCAGTTCCCTAGCGGGAGGGCGGATCTACAATGAGCAGTTCTTC. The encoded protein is CASSSLAGGRIYNEQFF.

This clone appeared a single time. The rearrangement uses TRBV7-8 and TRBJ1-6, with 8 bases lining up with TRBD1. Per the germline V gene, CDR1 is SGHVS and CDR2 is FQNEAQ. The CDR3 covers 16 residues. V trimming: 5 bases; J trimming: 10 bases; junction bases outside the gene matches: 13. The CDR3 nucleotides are TGTGCCAGCAGCAACCCCGGTGGACAGGGATCCTCACCCCTCCACTTT. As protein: CASSNPGGQGSSPLHF. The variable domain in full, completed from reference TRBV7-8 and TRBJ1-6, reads GAGVSQSPRYKVAKRGQDVALRCDPISGHVSLFWYQQALGQGPEFLTYFQNEAQLDKSGLPSDRFFAERPEGSVSTLKIQRTQQEDSAVYLCASSNPGGQGSSPLHFGNGTRLTVT.

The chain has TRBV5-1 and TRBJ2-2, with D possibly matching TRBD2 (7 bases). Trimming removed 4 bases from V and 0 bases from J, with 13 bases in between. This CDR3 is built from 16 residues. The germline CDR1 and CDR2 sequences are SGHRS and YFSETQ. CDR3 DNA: TGCGCCAGCAGCCGGGGGGCGGATCCGAACACCGGGGAGCTGTTTTTT. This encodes CASSRGADPNTGELFF.

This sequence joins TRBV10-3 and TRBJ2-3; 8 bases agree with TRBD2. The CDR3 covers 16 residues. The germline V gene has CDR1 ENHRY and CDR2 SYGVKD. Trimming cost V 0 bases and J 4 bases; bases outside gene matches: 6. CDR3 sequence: CAISESTGGKADTQYF. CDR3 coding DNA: TGTGCCATCAGTGAGTCGACGGGGGGGAAGGCAGATACGCAGTATTTT.

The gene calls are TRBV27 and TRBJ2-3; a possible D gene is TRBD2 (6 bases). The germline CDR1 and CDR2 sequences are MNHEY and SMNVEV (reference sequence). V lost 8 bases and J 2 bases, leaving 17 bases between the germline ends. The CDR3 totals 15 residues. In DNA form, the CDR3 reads TGTGCCAGCGGATCTGAGCGGGCTAACACAGATACGCAGTATTTT. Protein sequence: CASGSERANTDTQYF.

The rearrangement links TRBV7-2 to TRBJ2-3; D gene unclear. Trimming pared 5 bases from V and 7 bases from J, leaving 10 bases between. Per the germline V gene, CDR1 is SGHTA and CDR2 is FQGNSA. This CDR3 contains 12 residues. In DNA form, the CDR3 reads TGTGCCAGCAGCCAGAGGAGTAATACGCAGTATTTT. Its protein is CASSQRSNTQYF.

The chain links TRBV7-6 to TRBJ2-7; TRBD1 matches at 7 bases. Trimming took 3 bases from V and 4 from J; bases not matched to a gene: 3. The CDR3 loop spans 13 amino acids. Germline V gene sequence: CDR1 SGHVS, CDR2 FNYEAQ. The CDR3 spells CASSLGQPYEQYF. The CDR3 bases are TGTGCCAGCAGCTTGGGACAGCCATACGAGCAGTACTTC.

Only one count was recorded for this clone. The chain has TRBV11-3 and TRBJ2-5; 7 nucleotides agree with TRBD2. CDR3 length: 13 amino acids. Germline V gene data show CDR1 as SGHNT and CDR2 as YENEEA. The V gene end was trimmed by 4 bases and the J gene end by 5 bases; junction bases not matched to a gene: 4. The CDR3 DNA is TGTGCCAGCAGCTATGGGGGGGAGGAGACCCAGTACTTC. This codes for CASSYGGEETQYF.

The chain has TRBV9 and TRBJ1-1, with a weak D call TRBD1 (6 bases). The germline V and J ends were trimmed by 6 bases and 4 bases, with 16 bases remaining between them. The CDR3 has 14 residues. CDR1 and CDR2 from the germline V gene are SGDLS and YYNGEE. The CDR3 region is CASTTGMGPTEAFF. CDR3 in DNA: TGTGCCAGCACCACAGGGATGGGACCCACTGAAGCTTTCTTT.

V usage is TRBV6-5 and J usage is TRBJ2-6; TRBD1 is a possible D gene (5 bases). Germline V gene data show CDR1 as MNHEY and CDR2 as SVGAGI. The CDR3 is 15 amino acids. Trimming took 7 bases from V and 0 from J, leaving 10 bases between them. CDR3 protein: CASTADSSGANVLTF. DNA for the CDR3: TGTGCCAGCACCGCAGACAGCTCTGGGGCCAACGTCCTGACTTTC.